These 14 T cell receptor beta chains share one sample of origin, sequenced in a study of T-cell memory formation after mild COVID-19 (dated by TCRdb to the early 2020s). Libraries were made using 5' RACE. The sequencer was an Illumina NovaSeq 6000. TCRdb ran its own pipeline on the public reads, namely fastp trimming at Q25 and MiXCR clone calling, and kept in-frame beta chains. For every CDR3 protein sequence, its rows merge into one entry that carries the most common genes and DNA. The sample yields just under 550,000 distinct CDR3 sequences; roughly 22% were counted once. The ten most abundant clones make up under 15% of the sample. Sequencing was performed on PBMCs or a T cell subset sorted from them (not recorded which). These TCRs come from an adult woman who had mild COVID-19 (a few samples of this study predate the infection). The sample titles of this study are shuffled in the database, so cell type and time point are left out; the donor was told from shared clones.

This clonotype occurred a few times. This chain connects TRBV21-1 to TRBJ1-2; TRBD1, the table's D call, lacks a check against the DNA. TRBV21-1 is termed a pseudogene. This CDR3 is 16 amino acids long. The CDR3 DNA reads TGTGCCAGCAGTCCCGACCCCCCCGACAGGGGATGCGGCTACACCTTC. Protein: CASSPDPPDRGCGYTF.

A few counts support this clonotype. The chain employs TRBV12-3 or TRBV12-4 and TRBJ1-1; D not resolved. Deletions cut 4 bases from V and 6 bases from J, with 12 bases between. The CDR3 runs 13 residues. CDR3 sequence (DNA): TGTGCCAGCAGTTGGGAGACACCCCCTGAAGCTTTCTTT. Protein product: CASSWETPPEAFF.

This clonotype showed up just a few times. This chain links TRBV29-1 with TRBJ2-7; 7 bases match TRBD1. The CDR3 runs 12 residues. J was trimmed by 2 bases and V by 7 bases; bases with no gene match: 5. Germline-derived CDR1 and CDR2 are SQVTM and ANQGSEA. CDR3 sequence reads: CSATTGPYEQYF. For the CDR3, the DNA is TGCAGCGCGACGACAGGGCCCTACGAGCAGTACTTC.

This chain connects TRBV10-1 to TRBJ2-7; D might be TRBD2 (6 bases). The CDR3 totals 14 residues. CDR1 is WNHNN and CDR2 is SYGVQD in the germline V gene (reference sequence). The V gene lost 10 bases and the J gene lost 3 bases, with 19 bases spanning the gap. The CDR3 nucleotides read TGCGCCATTATGGGGCGGGACCGAGACTACGAGCAGTACTTC. Its translation: CAIMGRDRDYEQYF.

J is TRBJ1-6 and V is TRBV3-1; D unresolved. V lost 1 base and J lost 9, with 7 bases in between. Germline V gene lookup returns CDR1 LGHDT and CDR2 YNNKEL (reference sequence). This CDR3 is built from 13 residues. CDR3 amino acids: CASSQAGGSPLHF. The CDR3 DNA is TGTGCCAGCAGCCAAGCAGGAGGTTCACCCCTCCACTTT. The whole variable domain, filled in from reference TRBV3-1 and TRBJ1-6, reads DTAVSQTPKYLVTQMGNDKSIKCEQNLGHDTMYWYKQDSKKFLKIMFSYNNKELIINETVPNRFSPKSPDKAHLNLHINSLELGDSAVYFCASSQAGGSPLHFGNGTRLTVT.

The chain joins TRBV29-1 to TRBJ1-1, with D unclear. CDR1 is SQVTM and CDR2 is ANQGSEA in the germline V gene. With 6 bases removed from V and 0 bases from J, the gap between germline ends came to 11 bases. The CDR3 is 13 amino acids. The CDR3 DNA reads as TGCAGCGTCACGGACCGTATGAACACTGAAGCTTTCTTT. It specifies CSVTDRMNTEAFF.

This clonotype was seen more than once but under ten times. The chain is built from TRBV15 and TRBJ2-7; TRBD1 aligns across 11 bases. This CDR3 spans 15 amino acids. Trimming removed 4 bases from V and 2 bases from J; junction bases left unmatched: 4. Germline assignment: CDR1 LNHNV and CDR2 YYDKDF (reference sequence). The CDR3 nucleotides are TGTGCCACCAGCACAATGGGACAGGGGGCCTACGAGCAGTACTTC. Translating gives CATSTMGQGAYEQYF.

This chain joins TRBV7-2 and TRBJ2-1; 9 bases agree with TRBD2. The J segment lost 11 bases and the V segment lost 3 bases, leaving 11 bases of the junction unmatched. The CDR3 extends over 15 amino acids. The germline V gene has CDR1 SGHTA and CDR2 FQGNSA. Here the CDR3 DNA reads TGTGCCAGCAGCTTGAGTGGGGCTAGCGGGGATCAGCAGTTCTTC. Translating gives CASSLSGASGDQQFF. The whole variable domain, filled in from reference TRBV7-2 and TRBJ2-1, reads GAGVSQSPSNKVTEKGKDVELRCDPISGHTALYWYRQSLGQGLEFLIYFQGNSAPDKSGLPSDRFSAERTGGSVSTLTIQRTQQEDSAVYLCASSLSGASGDQQFFGPGTRLTVL.

V gene TRBV6-5 combines with J gene TRBJ2-7; D gene uncertain. Trimming took 0 bases from V and 3 from J, leaving 15 bases between them. The CDR3 loop spans 16 amino acids. Germline values: CDR1 MNHEY, CDR2 SVGAGI. Written as DNA, the CDR3 is TGTGCCAGCAGTTACTCGACTTCGCGAGTATACTACGAGCAGTACTTC. This gives the protein CASSYSTSRVYYEQYF.

The V call is TRBV25-1, the J call TRBJ2-7; D is unresolved. CDR1 MGHDK and CDR2 SYGVNS come from the germline V gene. The CDR3 covers 13 residues. V was trimmed by 7 bases and J by 0 bases, leaving 10 bases between them. In DNA, the CDR3 is TGTGCCAGCAAAGACCCGGTCTCCTACGAGCAGTACTTC. This encodes CASKDPVSYEQYF.

This chain uses TRBV15 with TRBJ2-7; D call uncertain. Germline assignment: CDR1 LNHNV and CDR2 YYDKDF (reference sequence). V was pared by 3 bases and J by 7 bases, with 13 bases between. The CDR3 is made up of 13 amino acids. CDR3 DNA: TGTGCCACCAGCAGTGGACCTCAAGGGGAGCAGTACTTC. Amino acids: CATSSGPQGEQYF.

The chain has TRBV24-1 and TRBJ2-3; 7 bases match TRBD2. Trimming took 3 bases from V and 4 from J; bases not matched to a gene: 6. In germline, CDR1 is KGHDR, CDR2 SFDVKD. This CDR3 spans 15 amino acids. CDR3 nucleotide sequence: TGTGCCACCAGTGATCCACGGGAGGCGGCAGATACGCAGTATTTT. Its translation is CATSDPREAADTQYF.

This clonotype has more than one count but fewer than ten. The V and J genes are TRBV14 and TRBJ2-7; possible D gene TRBD1, 6 bases. The CDR3 extends over 12 amino acids. Trimming left V 3 bases short and J 6 bases short, with 9 bases between. Germline lookup yields CDR1 SGHDN and CDR2 FVKESK. The CDR3, as DNA: TGTGCCAGCAGCCAGACAGGCTTCGAGCAGTACTTC. This sequence encodes CASSQTGFEQYF.

This clonotype has a handful of counts. This sequence joins TRBV2 and TRBJ2-7, with 8 positions matching TRBD2. Germline CDR1 and CDR2: SNHLY and FYNNEI. This CDR3 spans 15 amino acids. Trimming at V came to 6 bases and at J to 8 bases, leaving 15 bases not matched to a gene. The CDR3: CASRGGFGTSDQQYF. Here the CDR3 DNA reads TGTGCCAGCAGGGGGGGTTTCGGGACTAGTGATCAGCAGTACTTC.